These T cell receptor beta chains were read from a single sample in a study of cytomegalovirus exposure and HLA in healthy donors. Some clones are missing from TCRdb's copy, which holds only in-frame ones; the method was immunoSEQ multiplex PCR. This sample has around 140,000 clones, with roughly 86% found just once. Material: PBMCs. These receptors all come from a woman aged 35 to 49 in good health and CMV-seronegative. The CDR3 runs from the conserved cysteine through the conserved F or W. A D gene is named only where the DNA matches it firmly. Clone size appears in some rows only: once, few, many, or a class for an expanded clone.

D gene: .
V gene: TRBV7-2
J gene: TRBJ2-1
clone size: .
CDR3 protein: CASSRGSSYNEQFF
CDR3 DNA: TGTGCCAGCAGTAGGGGTAGCTCCTACAATGAGCAGTTCTTC

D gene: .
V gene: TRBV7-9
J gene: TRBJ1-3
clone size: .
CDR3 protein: CASSLRGNTIYF
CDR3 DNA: TGTGCCAGCAGCCTGAGAGGAAACACCATATATTTT

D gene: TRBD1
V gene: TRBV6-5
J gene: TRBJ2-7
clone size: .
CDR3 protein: CASSYSGQAGYEQYF
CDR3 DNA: TGTGCCAGCAGTTACTCCGGACAGGCCGGATACGAGCAGTACTTC

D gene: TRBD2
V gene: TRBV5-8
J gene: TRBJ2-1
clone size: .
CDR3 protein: CASSSRLAGGGNEQFF
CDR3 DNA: TGTGCCAGCAGCTCTCGACTAGCGGGGGGGGGCAATGAGCAGTTCTTC

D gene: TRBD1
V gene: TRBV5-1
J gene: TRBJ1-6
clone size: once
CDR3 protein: CASRLGQGGTPLHF
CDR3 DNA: TGCGCCAGCAGACTAGGACAGGGAGGCACACCCCTCCACTTT

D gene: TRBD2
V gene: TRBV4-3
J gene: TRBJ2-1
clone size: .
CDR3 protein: CASSQGGTSGRDNEQFF
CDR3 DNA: TGCGCCAGCAGCCAAGGGGGGACTAGCGGGAGGGACAATGAGCAGTTCTTC

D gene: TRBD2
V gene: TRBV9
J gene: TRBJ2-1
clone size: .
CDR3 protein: CASSERAGGGPNEQFF
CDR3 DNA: TGTGCCAGCAGCGAACGAGCGGGAGGGGGGCCCAATGAGCAGTTCTTC

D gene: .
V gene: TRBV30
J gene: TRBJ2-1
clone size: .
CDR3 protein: CAWWADYNEQFF
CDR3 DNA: TGTGCCTGGTGGGCCGACTACAATGAGCAGTTCTTC

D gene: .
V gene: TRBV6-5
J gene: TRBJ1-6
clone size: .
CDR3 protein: CASSYSGGDSPLHF
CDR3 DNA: TGTGCCAGCAGTTACTCCGGGGGGGATTCACCCCTCCACTTT

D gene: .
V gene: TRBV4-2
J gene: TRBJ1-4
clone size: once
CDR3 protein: CASSAAGINNEKLFF
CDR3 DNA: TGTGCCAGCAGCGCCGCCGGGATAAATAATGAAAAACTGTTTTTT

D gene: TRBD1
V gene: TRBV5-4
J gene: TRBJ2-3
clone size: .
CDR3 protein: CASSSWTGASTDTQYF
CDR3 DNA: TGTGCCAGCAGCTCATGGACAGGAGCTAGCACAGATACGCAGTATTTT

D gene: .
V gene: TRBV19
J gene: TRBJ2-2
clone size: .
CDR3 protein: CASSIVLAHTGELFF
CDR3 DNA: TGTGCCAGTAGTATAGTCCTAGCGCACACCGGGGAGCTGTTTTTT

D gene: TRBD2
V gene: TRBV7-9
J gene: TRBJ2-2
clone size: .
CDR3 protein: CASSLVAGGSGELFF
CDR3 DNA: TGTGCCAGCAGCTTGGTTGCGGGAGGGTCCGGGGAGCTGTTTTTT

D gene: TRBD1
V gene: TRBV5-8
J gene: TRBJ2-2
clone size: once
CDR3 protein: CASSLVDRVGELFF
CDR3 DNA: TGTGCCAGCAGCTTGGTGGACAGGGTAGGGGAGCTGTTTTTT

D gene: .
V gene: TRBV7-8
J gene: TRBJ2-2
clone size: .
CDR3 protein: CASSLDRESFTYTGELFF
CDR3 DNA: TGTGCCAGCAGCTTAGATCGGGAGAGTTTTACCTACACCGGGGAGCTGTTTTTT

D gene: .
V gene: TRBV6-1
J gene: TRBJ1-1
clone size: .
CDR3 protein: CASSPPGYTEAFF
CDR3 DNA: TGTGCCAGCAGCCCCCCAGGGTACACTGAAGCTTTCTTT

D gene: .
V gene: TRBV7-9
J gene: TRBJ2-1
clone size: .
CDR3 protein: CASSLTSSYNEQFF
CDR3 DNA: TGTGCCAGCAGCTTAACCAGCTCCTACAATGAGCAGTTCTTC

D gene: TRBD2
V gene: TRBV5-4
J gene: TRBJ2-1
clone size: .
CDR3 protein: CASSRLADSYNEQFF
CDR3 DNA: TGTGCCAGCAGCCGACTAGCAGACTCCTACAATGAGCAGTTCTTC

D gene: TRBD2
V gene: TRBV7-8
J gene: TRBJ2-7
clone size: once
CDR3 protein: CASSLDGTRAEQYF
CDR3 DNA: TGTGCCAGCAGCTTAGACGGGACTAGGGCCGAGCAGTACTTC

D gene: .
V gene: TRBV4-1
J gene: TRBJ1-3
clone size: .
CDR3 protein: CASSQLTGNTIYF
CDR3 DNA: TGCGCCAGCAGCCAACTTACTGGAAACACCATATATTTT

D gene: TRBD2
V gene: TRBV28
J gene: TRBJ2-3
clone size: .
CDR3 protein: CASSSRLAEVYTDTQYF
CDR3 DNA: TGTGCCAGCAGTTCGCGACTAGCGGAGGTGTACACAGATACGCAGTATTTT

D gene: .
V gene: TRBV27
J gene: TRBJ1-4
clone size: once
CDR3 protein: CASSLSGGTATNEKLFF
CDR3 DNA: TGTGCCAGCAGTTTGTCCGGGGGGACCGCAACTAATGAAAAACTGTTTTTT

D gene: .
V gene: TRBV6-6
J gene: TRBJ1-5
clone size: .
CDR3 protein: CASSSPRGDSNQPQHF
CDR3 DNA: TGTGCCAGCAGTTCCCCTCGGGGGGATAGCAATCAGCCCCAGCATTTT

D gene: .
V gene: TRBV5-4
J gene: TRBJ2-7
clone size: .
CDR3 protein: CASTQSLQGHEQYF
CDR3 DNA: TGTGCCAGCACCCAGAGCCTCCAGGGCCACGAGCAGTACTTC

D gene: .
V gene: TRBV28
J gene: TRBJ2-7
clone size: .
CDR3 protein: CASSLGPAVIYEQYF
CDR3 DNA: TGTGCCAGCAGTTTGGGGCCTGCTGTGATCTACGAGCAGTACTTC

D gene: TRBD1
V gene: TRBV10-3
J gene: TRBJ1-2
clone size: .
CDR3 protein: CAISDWDRVNYGYTF
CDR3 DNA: TGTGCCATCAGTGACTGGGACAGGGTTAACTATGGCTACACCTTC

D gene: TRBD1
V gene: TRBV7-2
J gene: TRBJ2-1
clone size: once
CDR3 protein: CASRQGAREQFF
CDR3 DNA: TGTGCCAGCAGGCAGGGGGCGCGGGAGCAGTTCTTC

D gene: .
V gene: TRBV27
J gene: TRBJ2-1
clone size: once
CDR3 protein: CASSSSGYNEQFF
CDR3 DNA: TGTGCCAGCAGTTCGAGTGGTTACAATGAGCAGTTCTTC

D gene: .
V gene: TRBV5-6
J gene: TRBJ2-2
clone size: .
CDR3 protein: CASSPPPGVNTGELFF
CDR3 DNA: TGTGCCAGCAGCCCCCCCCCAGGGGTAAACACCGGGGAGCTGTTTTTT

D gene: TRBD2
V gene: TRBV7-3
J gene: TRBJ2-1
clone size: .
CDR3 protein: CASSLLAGVGNEQFF
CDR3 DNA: TGTGCCAGCAGCTTACTAGCGGGAGTTGGGAATGAGCAGTTCTTC

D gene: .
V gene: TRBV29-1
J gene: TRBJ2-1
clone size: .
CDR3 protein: CSWEHNEQFF
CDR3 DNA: TGCAGCTGGGAGCACAATGAGCAGTTCTTC

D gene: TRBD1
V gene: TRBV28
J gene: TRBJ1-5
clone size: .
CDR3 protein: CASTSGTGDQPQHF
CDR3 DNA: TGTGCCAGCACCTCCGGGACAGGGGACCAGCCCCAGCATTTT

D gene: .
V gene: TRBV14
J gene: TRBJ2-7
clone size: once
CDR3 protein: CASSPRDWRSYEQYF
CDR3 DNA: TGTGCCAGCAGCCCCCGGGACTGGAGGTCCTACGAGCAGTACTTC

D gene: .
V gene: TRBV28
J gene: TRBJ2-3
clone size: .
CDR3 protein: CASKGGQTDTQYF
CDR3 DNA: TGTGCCAGCAAAGGGGGTCAAACAGATACGCAGTATTTT

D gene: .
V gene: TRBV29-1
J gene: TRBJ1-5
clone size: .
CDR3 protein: CSVEFSSNQPQHF
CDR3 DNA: TGCAGCGTGGAGTTCAGTAGCAATCAGCCCCAGCATTTT

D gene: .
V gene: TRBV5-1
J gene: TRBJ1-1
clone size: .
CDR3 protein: CASRRGISETNTEAFF
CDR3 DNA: TGCGCCAGCAGAAGAGGTATATCGGAGACGAACACTGAAGCTTTCTTT

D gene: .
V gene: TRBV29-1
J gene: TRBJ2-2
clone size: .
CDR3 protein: CSVAGQNTGELFF
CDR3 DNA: TGCAGCGTTGCCGGACAGAACACCGGGGAGCTGTTTTTT

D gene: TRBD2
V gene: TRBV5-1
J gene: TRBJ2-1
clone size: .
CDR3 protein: CASRVLAVLDEQFF
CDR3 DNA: TGCGCCAGCAGGGTCCTAGCGGTTCTCGATGAGCAGTTCTTC

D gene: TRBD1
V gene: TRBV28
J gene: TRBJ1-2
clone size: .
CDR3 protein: CASSLRDRDGGGYTF
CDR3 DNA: TGTGCCAGCAGTTTAAGGGACAGGGACGGGGGTGGCTACACCTTC

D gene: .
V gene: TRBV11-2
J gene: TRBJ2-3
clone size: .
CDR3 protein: CASSLWGLGTDTQYF
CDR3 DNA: TGTGCCAGCAGCTTATGGGGGCTGGGCACAGATACGCAGTATTTT

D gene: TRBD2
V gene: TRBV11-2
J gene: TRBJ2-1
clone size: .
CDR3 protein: CASSSNWAGTTFF
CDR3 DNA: TGTGCCAGCAGCTCAAATTGGGCCGGGACTACATTCTTC

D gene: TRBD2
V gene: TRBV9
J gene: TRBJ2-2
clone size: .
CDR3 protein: CASSVAGLAGVGELFF
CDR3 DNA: TGTGCCAGCAGCGTGGCGGGACTAGCGGGAGTCGGGGAGCTGTTTTTT

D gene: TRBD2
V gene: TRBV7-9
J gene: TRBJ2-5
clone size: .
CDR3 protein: CASSGRGLAGGGTQYF
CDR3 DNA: TGTGCCAGCAGCGGAAGGGGTCTAGCGGGAGGCGGGACCCAGTACTTC

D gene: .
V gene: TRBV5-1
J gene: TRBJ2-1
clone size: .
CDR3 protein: CASRDSGYNEQFF
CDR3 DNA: TGCGCCAGCAGGGACTCCGGGTACAATGAGCAGTTCTTC

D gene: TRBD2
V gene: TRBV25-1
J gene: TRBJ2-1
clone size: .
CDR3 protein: CASRDYYNEQFF
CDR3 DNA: TGTGCCAGCCGGGACTATTACAATGAGCAGTTCTTC

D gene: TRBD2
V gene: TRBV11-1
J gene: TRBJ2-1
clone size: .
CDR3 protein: CASSSRWTSGIDEQFF
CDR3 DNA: TGTGCCAGCAGCTCAAGGTGGACTAGCGGGATCGATGAGCAGTTCTTC

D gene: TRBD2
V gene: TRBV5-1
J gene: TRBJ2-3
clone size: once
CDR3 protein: CASSLGSGDTDTQYF
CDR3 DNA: TGCGCCAGCAGCTTAGGAAGCGGGGACACAGATACGCAGTATTTT

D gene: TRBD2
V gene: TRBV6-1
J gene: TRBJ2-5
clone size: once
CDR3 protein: CASSEGQTSGRRETQYF
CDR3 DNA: TGTGCCAGCAGTGAAGGACAGACTAGCGGGAGAAGGGAGACCCAGTACTTC